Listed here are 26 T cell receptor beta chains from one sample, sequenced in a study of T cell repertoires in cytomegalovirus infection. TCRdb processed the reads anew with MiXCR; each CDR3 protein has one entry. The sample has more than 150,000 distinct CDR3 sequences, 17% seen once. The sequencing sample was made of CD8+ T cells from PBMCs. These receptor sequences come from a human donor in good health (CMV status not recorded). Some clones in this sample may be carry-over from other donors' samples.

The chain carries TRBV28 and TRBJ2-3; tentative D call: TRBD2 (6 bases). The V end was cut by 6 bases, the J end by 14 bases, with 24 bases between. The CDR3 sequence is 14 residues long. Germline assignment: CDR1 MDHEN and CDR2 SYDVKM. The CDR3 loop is CASSGGGTAILGYF. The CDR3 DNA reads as TGTGCCAGCAGCGGTGGCGGGACCGCGATATTAGGGTATTTT.

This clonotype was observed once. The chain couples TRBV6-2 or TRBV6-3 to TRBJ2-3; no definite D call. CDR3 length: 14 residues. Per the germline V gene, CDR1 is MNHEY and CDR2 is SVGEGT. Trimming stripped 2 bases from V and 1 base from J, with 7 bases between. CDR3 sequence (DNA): TGTGCCAGCAGTTACGGGCGACGCACAGATACGCAGTATTTT. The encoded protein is CASSYGRRTDTQYF.

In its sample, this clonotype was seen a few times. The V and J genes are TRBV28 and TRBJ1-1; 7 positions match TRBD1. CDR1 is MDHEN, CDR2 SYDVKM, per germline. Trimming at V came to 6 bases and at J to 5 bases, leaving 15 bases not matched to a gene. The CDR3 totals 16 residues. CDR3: CASRITPGSGGTEAFF. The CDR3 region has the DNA TGTGCCAGCAGAATCACCCCCGGGTCAGGGGGAACTGAAGCTTTCTTT.

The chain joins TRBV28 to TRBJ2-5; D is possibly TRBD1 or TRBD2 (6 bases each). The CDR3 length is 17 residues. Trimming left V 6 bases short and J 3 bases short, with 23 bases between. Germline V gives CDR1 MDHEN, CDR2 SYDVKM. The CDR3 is CASSLPTAGGEEETQYF. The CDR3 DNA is TGTGCCAGCAGCCTTCCCACTGCCGGGGGCGAGGAAGAGACCCAGTACTTC.

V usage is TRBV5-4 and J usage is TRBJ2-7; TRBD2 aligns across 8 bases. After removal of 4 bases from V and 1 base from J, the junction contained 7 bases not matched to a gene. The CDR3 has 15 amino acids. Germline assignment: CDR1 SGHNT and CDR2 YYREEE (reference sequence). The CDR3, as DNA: TGTGCCAGCAGCCGAACTAGCGGTCTATCCTACGAGCAGTACTTC. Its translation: CASSRTSGLSYEQYF.

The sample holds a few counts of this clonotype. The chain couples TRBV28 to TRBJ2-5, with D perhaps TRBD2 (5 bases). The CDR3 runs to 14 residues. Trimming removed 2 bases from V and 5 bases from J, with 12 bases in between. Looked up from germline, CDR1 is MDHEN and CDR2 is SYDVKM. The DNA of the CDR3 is TGTGCCAGCAGTTTAATCGGCAGGAGGGAGACCCAGTACTTC. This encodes CASSLIGRRETQYF.

The CDR3 loop reads CASSDDPVDYNEQFF. The CDR3 region has the DNA TGTGCCAGCAGCGACGATCCGGTAGACTACAATGAGCAGTTCTTC. The V call is TRBV7-3, the J call TRBJ2-1; D not resolved. V was trimmed by 5 bases and J by 3 bases, leaving 14 bases between them. Per the germline V gene, CDR1 is SGHTA and CDR2 is FQGTGA. This CDR3 region has 15 residues.

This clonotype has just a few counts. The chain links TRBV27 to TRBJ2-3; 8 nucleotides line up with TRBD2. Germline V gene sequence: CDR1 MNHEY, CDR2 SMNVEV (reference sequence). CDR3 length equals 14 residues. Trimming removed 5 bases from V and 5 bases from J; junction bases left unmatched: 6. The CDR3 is CASSTTGTRDTQYF. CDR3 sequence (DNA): TGTGCCAGCAGTACGACCGGGACTAGAGATACGCAGTATTTT.

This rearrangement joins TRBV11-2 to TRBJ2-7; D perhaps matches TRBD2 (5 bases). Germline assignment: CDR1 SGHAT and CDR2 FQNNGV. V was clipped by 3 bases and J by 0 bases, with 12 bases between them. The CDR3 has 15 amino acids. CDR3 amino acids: CASSFGRASSYEQYF. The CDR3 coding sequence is TGTGCCAGCAGCTTTGGGCGGGCGAGCTCCTACGAGCAGTACTTC.

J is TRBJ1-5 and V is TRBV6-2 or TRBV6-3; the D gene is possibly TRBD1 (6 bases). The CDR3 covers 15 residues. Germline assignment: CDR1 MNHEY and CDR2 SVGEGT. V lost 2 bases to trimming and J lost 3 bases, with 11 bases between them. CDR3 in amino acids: CASSYVRGNNQPQHF. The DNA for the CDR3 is TGTGCCAGCAGTTACGTCAGGGGTAACAATCAGCCCCAGCATTTT.

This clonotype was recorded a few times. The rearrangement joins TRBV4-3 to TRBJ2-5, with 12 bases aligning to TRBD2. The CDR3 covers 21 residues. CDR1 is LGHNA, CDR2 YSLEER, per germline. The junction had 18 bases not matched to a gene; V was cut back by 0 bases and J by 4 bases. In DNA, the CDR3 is TGCGCCAGCAGCCAAGATAGCGCCCTAGCGGGGGGGTATAGGCGTGGAGAGACCCAGTACTTC. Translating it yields CASSQDSALAGGYRRGETQYF.

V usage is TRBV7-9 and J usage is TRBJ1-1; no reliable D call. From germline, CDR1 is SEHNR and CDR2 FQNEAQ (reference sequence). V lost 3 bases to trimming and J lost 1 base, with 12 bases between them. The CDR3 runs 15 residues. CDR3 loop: CASSLSEHPNTEAFF. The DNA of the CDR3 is TGTGCCAGCAGCTTGAGTGAGCACCCGAACACTGAAGCTTTCTTT.

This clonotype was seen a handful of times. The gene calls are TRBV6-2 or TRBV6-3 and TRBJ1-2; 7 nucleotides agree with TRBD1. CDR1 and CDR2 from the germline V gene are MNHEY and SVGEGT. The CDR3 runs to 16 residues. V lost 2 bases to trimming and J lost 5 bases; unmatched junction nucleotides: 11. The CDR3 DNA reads TGTGCCAGCAGTTACCTCGGGACAGTCGAATCTTATGGCTACACCTTC. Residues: CASSYLGTVESYGYTF.

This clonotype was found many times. For the CDR3, the DNA is TGTGCCAGCAGCCCCAGGGGAAGCTACGAGCAGTACTTC. Its translation is CASSPRGSYEQYF. The chain carries TRBV11-2 and TRBJ2-7; perhaps TRBD1 as D (6 bases). Germline CDR1 SGHAT, CDR2 FQNNGV. V gave up 5 bases and J gave up 3 bases, with 11 bases separating them. This CDR3 is built from 13 residues.

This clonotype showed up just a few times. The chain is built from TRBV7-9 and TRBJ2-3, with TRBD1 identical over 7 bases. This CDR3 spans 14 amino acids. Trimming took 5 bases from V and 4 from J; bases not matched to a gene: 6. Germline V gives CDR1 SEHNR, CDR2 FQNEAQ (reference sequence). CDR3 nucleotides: TGTGCCAGCAGCACTCGACAGGGCCCAGATACGCAGTATTTT. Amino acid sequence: CASSTRQGPDTQYF.

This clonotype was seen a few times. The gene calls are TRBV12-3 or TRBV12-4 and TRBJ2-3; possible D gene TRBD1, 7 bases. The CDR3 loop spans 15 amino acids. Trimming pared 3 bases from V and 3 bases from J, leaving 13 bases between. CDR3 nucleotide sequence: TGTGCCAGCAGTTTCGGAGGGGGCGTGACAGATACGCAGTATTTT. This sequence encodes CASSFGGGVTDTQYF.

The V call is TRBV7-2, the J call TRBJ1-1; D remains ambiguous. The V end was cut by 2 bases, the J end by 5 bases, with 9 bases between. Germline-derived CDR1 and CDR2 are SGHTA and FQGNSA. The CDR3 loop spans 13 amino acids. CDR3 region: CASSLRAYTEAFF. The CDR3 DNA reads TGTGCCAGCAGCTTAAGGGCGTATACTGAAGCTTTCTTT.

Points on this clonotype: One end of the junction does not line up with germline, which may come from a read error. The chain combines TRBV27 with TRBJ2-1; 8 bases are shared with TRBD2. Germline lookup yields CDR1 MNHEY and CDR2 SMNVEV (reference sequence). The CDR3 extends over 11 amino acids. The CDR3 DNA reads TGTGCCAGCAGGGGATTAGCGGGAAGTATCTTC. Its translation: CASRGLAGSIF.

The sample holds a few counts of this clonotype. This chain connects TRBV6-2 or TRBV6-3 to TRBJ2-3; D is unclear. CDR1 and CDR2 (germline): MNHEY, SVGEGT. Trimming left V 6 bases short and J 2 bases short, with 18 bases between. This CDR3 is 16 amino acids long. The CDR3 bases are TGTGCCAGCAGCCCTGGCCTCCGGAAGCTCACAGATACGCAGTATTTT. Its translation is CASSPGLRKLTDTQYF.

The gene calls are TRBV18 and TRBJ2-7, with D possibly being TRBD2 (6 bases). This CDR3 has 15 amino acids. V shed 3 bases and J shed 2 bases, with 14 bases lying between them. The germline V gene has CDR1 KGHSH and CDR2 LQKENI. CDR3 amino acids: CASSPKWGEPYEQYF. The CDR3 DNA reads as TGTGCCAGCTCACCGAAATGGGGGGAACCCTACGAGCAGTACTTC.

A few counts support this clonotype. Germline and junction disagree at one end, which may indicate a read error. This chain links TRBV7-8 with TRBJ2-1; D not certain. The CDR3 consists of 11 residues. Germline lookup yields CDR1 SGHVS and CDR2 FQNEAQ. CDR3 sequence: CASSSHNEQFF. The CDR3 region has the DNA TGTGCCAGCAGCTCCCACAATGAGCAGTTCTTC.

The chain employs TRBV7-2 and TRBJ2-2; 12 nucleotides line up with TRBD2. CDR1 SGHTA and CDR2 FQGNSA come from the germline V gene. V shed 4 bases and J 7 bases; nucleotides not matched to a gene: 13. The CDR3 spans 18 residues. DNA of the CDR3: TGTGCCAGCAGCTACAGTCTAGCGGGAGGGCCGAAAAACGGGGAGCTGTTTTTT. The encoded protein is CASSYSLAGGPKNGELFF.

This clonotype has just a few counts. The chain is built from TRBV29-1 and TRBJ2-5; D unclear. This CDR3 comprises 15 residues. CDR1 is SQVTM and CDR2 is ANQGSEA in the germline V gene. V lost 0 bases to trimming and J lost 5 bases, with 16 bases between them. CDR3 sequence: CSVEDSGSFRETQYF. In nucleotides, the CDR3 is TGCAGCGTTGAAGATTCGGGCTCCTTTAGGGAGACCCAGTACTTC.

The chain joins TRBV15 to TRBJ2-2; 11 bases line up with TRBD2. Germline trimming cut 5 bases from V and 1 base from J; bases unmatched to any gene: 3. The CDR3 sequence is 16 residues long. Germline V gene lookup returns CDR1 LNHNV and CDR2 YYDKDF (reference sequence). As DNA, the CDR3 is TGTGCCACCAGCTCCGGACTAGCGGGGAACACCGGGGAGCTGTTTTTT. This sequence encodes CATSSGLAGNTGELFF.

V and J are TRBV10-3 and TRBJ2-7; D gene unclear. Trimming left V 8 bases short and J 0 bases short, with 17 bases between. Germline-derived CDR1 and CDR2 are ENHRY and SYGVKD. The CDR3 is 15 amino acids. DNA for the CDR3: TGTGCCATCGGGATGACAAGGCCCTTCTCCTACGAGCAGTACTTC. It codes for CAIGMTRPFSYEQYF.

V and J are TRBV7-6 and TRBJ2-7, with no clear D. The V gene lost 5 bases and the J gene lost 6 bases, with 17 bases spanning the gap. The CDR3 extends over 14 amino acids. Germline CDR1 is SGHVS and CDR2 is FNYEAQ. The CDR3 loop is CASSRLEEPGEQYF. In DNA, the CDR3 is TGTGCCAGCAGCCGGCTAGAGGAACCCGGCGAGCAGTACTTC.